One and the same sample provided the 21 T cell receptor beta chains below, sequenced in a study of cytotoxic CD8 clonotypes in ibrutinib-treated CLL. Profiled with immunoSEQ multiplex PCR; TCRdb holds only in-frame clones, not every one. The repertoire has hundreds of thousands of clones, 70% of them found once; the top ten carry 15%. Specimen: PBMCs, collected after 24 months of ibrutinib treatment. These receptor sequences come from a human donor with chronic lymphocytic leukemia.

J is TRBJ2-2 and V is TRBV7-3, with 8 positions matching TRBD1. The CDR3 length is 15 residues. Germline loops: CDR1 SGHTA, CDR2 FQGTGA. V dropped 5 bases and J dropped 4; count of bases not matched to a gene: 6. CDR3 region: CASSPRGLPTGELFF. CDR3 nucleotide sequence: TGTGCCAGCAGCCCCAGGGGGCTACCCACCGGGGAGCTGTTTTTT.

The chain is built from TRBV28 and TRBJ1-5, with 7 bases matching TRBD1. This CDR3 is built from 15 residues. Germline-derived CDR1 and CDR2 are MDHEN and SYDVKM. V shed 1 base, J shed 3 bases, and the junction held 3 bases outside the gene matches. Written as DNA, the CDR3 is TGTGCCAGCAGTTTATCAGGGGGTAACAATCAGCCCCAGCATTTT. Protein sequence: CASSLSGGNNQPQHF.

J is TRBJ2-7 and V is TRBV7-9, with 8 bases that match TRBD2. The CDR3 runs to 13 residues. V shed 7 bases, J shed 6 bases, and the junction held 8 bases outside the gene matches. Germline V gene sequence: CDR1 SEHNR, CDR2 FQNEAQ (reference sequence). CDR3 sequence: CASKSSGTGEQYF. CDR3 coding DNA: TGTGCCAGCAAAAGTAGCGGGACGGGCGAGCAGTACTTC.

This clone was counted between two and nine times. The chain carries TRBV7-9 and TRBJ1-2; D perhaps matches TRBD1 (6 bases). This CDR3 contains 13 residues. Between the trimmed V and J ends, which lost 6 bases and 6 bases, there was a span of 14 bases. Germline lookup yields CDR1 SEHNR and CDR2 FQNEAQ (reference sequence). The chain's CDR3 is CASRSGALDGYTF. In DNA form, the CDR3 reads TGTGCCAGCAGGTCAGGGGCACTGGATGGCTACACCTTC.

The rearrangement links TRBV7-9 to TRBJ2-5; D is unclear. CDR1 is SEHNR, CDR2 FQNEAQ, per germline (reference sequence). V lost 2 bases, J lost 1 base, and 8 bases lay in between. CDR3 length: 14 amino acids. CDR3 residues: CASSLRDLQETQYF. In nucleotides, the CDR3 is TGTGCCAGCAGCTTACGAGACCTCCAAGAGACCCAGTACTTC.

This clone has only one observation. CDR3 loop: CATSVGSIETQYF. CDR3 nucleotide sequence: TGTGCCACCTCTGTAGGGTCGATTGAGACCCAGTACTTC. This chain joins TRBV28 and TRBJ2-5; D ambiguous. From germline, CDR1 is MDHEN and CDR2 SYDVKM. The CDR3 runs 13 residues. Trimming removed 10 bases from V and 5 bases from J, with 17 bases in between.

CDR3 sequence: CASSLVGQRNYEQYF. CDR3 nucleotides: TGCGCCAGCAGCTTGGTGGGACAGAGAAACTACGAGCAGTACTTC. The rearrangement uses TRBV5-1 and TRBJ2-7; 7 nucleotides agree with TRBD1. The germline V gene has CDR1 SGHRS and CDR2 YFSETQ. The CDR3 consists of 15 residues. J gave up 3 bases and V 0 bases, and 6 bases lay outside the gene matches.

This clone has more than one count but fewer than ten. The chain employs TRBV27 and TRBJ2-7; D remains unclear. The CDR3 runs to 13 residues. Germline V gene sequence: CDR1 MNHEY, CDR2 SMNVEV (reference sequence). With 2 bases removed from V and 4 bases from J, the gap between germline ends came to 9 bases. For the CDR3, the DNA is TGTGCCAGCAGTTTAGCCGCGAGGTACGAGCAGTACTTC. As protein: CASSLAARYEQYF.

The V call is TRBV11-2, the J call TRBJ1-4; D is unclear. This CDR3 has 12 amino acids. CDR1 is SGHAT and CDR2 is FQNNGV in the germline V gene. V lost 2 bases to trimming and J lost 8 bases, with 6 bases between them. CDR3 in DNA: TGTGCCAGCAGCTTAAATCAGGAAAAACTGTTTTTT. It encodes CASSLNQEKLFF.

The V and J genes are TRBV9 and TRBJ2-7; D not certain. V was clipped by 3 bases and J by 0 bases, with 13 bases between them. Germline loops: CDR1 SGDLS, CDR2 YYNGEE. This CDR3 is built from 15 residues. CDR3 sequence: CASSASGPSSYEQYF. The DNA of the CDR3 is TGTGCCAGCAGCGCGTCCGGACCAAGCTCCTACGAGCAGTACTTC.

V is TRBV11-2 and J is TRBJ2-7; the match to TRBD1 covers 8 bases. There are 16 residues in the CDR3. V shed 0 bases and J 1 base; nucleotides not matched to a gene: 5. Per germline, CDR1 SGHAT and CDR2 FQNNGV. The CDR3 nucleotides are TGTGCCAGCAGCTTAGACCGGGACAGGATATCCTACGAGCAGTACTTC. It translates to CASSLDRDRISYEQYF.

This chain links TRBV27 with TRBJ2-5; the D gene is possibly TRBD1 (7 bases). The CDR3 consists of 15 residues. CDR1 and CDR2 (germline): MNHEY, SMNVEV (reference sequence). V was cut by 4 bases and J by 5 bases, with 17 bases left in between. CDR3: CASSWGVGQSETQYF. CDR3 sequence (DNA): TGTGCCAGCAGTTGGGGGGTGGGACAGAGCGAGACCCAGTACTTC.

The chain links TRBV30 to TRBJ1-1; D uncertain. The CDR3 runs to 12 residues. V lost 2 bases and J lost 10, with 14 bases in between. Germline V gene data show CDR1 as GTSNPN and CDR2 as SVGIG (reference sequence). CDR3 nucleotide sequence: TGTGCCTGGAGTCTCGTGGAAGTCTCAGCTTTCTTT. Protein sequence: CAWSLVEVSAFF.

V gene TRBV28 combines with J gene TRBJ2-3; tentative D call: TRBD2 (6 bases). Trimming took 10 bases from V and 4 from J, leaving 18 bases between them. Germline CDR1 MDHEN, CDR2 SYDVKM. This CDR3 has 14 residues. The CDR3 DNA sequence: TGTGCCACCTCGGGAGACTTGGGTTCAGATACGCAGTATTTT. Translating it yields CATSGDLGSDTQYF.

The chain uses TRBV9 and TRBJ2-1; 7 bases agree with TRBD1. Germline lookup yields CDR1 SGDLS and CDR2 YYNGEE. The ends lost 0 bases at V and 6 bases at J; junction bases unmatched: 6. There are 15 residues in the CDR3. In DNA, the CDR3 is TGTGCCAGCAGCGTAGCCGGACAGGTGGTCAATGAGCAGTTCTTC. It yields the protein CASSVAGQVVNEQFF.

The chain links TRBV5-1 to TRBJ2-4; tentatively, D is TRBD1 (6 bases). The CDR3 is made up of 13 amino acids. The ends were cut back, 1 base at V and 9 bases at J, with 11 bases in the middle. Germline CDR1 SGHRS, CDR2 YFSETQ. CDR3 sequence (DNA): TGCGCCAGCAGCTTGAGCCAGGGGAGCATTCAGTACTTC. Its translation: CASSLSQGSIQYF.

This clone was recorded once. This chain connects TRBV20-1 to TRBJ2-1; D is undetermined. Germline loops: CDR1 DFQATT, CDR2 SNEGSKA (reference sequence). The CDR3 runs 10 residues. The CDR3 here is CRGPYNEQFF. The CDR3 nucleotides read TGCAGAGGACCCTACAATGAGCAGTTCTTC.

The chain carries TRBV27 and TRBJ2-7, with D unclear. Per germline, CDR1 MNHEY and CDR2 SMNVEV (reference sequence). This CDR3 has 16 amino acids. The V end lost 6 bases, the J end lost 9 bases, and 27 bases lay between the germline ends. CDR3 residues: CASSLTLDHSFLGQYF. The CDR3 nucleotides are TGTGCCAGCAGCTTGACTCTGGACCACTCGTTCTTAGGGCAGTACTTC.

The gene calls are TRBV18 and TRBJ2-4, with D uncertain. The CDR3 is 16 amino acids. CDR1 and CDR2 (germline): KGHSH, LQKENI. V lost 6 bases and J 0 bases, leaving 15 bases between the germline ends. The DNA for the CDR3 is TGTGCCAGCTCCCCCGCGCAACTACTAGCCAAAAACATTCAGTACTTC. It yields the protein CASSPAQLLAKNIQYF.

The chain links TRBV27 to TRBJ2-3; TRBD2 might be the D (5 bases). With 6 bases removed from V and 3 bases from J, the gap between germline ends came to 10 bases. CDR1 is MNHEY and CDR2 is SMNVEV in the germline V gene (reference sequence). This CDR3 is 13 amino acids long. The CDR3 sequence: CASRLVGTDTQYF. CDR3 nucleotide sequence: TGTGCCAGCAGACTAGTAGGGACAGATACGCAGTATTTT.

CDR3 amino acids: CASSSGTAYEQYF. CDR3 sequence (DNA): TGTGCCAGCAGCTCTGGGACAGCCTACGAGCAGTACTTC. The chain employs TRBV11-2 and TRBJ2-7; the match to TRBD1 covers 7 bases. V was pared by 4 bases and J by 2 bases, with 2 bases of the junction left unmatched. This CDR3 comprises 13 residues. Looked up from germline, CDR1 is SGHAT and CDR2 is FQNNGV.